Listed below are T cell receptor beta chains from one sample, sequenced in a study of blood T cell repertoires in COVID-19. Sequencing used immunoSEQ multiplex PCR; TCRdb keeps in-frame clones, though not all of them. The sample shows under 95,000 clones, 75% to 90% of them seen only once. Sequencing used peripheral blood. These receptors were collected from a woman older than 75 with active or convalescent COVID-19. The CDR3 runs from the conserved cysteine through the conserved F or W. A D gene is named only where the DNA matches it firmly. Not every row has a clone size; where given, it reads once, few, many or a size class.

cdr3_aa: CASSRTGDAGELFF
cdr3_nt: TGTGCCAGTAGCAGGACAGGGGACGCCGGGGAGCTGTTTTTT
j_call: TRBJ2-2
d_call: TRBD1
clone_size: -
v_call: TRBV19

cdr3_aa: CSVVSAGDTQYF
cdr3_nt: TGCAGCGTTGTGTCCGCGGGGGATACGCAGTATTTT
j_call: TRBJ2-3
d_call: -
clone_size: -
v_call: TRBV29-1

cdr3_aa: CASGRGEGGTGELFF
cdr3_nt: TGTGCTAGTGGCCGTGGGGAGGGAGGCACCGGGGAGCTGTTTTTT
j_call: TRBJ2-2
d_call: TRBD2
clone_size: -
v_call: TRBV12-5

cdr3_aa: CASSQSTTYRERGEQYF
cdr3_nt: TGCGCCAGCAGTCAATCCACTACGTACAGGGAAAGGGGCGAGCAGTACTTC
j_call: TRBJ2-7
d_call: -
clone_size: -
v_call: TRBV23-1

cdr3_aa: CAIGASDRGRWEQYF
cdr3_nt: TGTGCCATCGGGGCCTCGGACAGGGGGCGGTGGGAGCAGTACTTC
j_call: TRBJ2-7
d_call: TRBD1
clone_size: -
v_call: TRBV10-3

cdr3_aa: CASSLFGPQETQYF
cdr3_nt: TGTGCCAGCAGCTTATTCGGTCCACAAGAGACCCAGTACTTC
j_call: TRBJ2-5
d_call: -
clone_size: -
v_call: TRBV7-2

cdr3_aa: CASSGGQINSPLHF
cdr3_nt: TGCGCCAGCAGCGGCGGACAGATCAATTCACCCCTCCACTTT
j_call: TRBJ1-6
d_call: -
clone_size: -
v_call: TRBV5-1

cdr3_aa: CASSLDGRNQPQHF
cdr3_nt: TGCGCCAGCAGCTTGGATGGTCGGAATCAGCCCCAGCATTTT
j_call: TRBJ1-5
d_call: -
clone_size: -
v_call: TRBV5-1

cdr3_aa: CSVVSPRTGSSGGYTF
cdr3_nt: TGCAGCGTTGTTAGCCCCCGGACAGGCTCTTCGGGAGGCTACACCTTC
j_call: TRBJ1-2
d_call: TRBD1
clone_size: -
v_call: TRBV29-1

cdr3_aa: CAWSTGNGYTF
cdr3_nt: TGTGCCTGGAGTACAGGGAACGGCTACACCTTC
j_call: TRBJ1-2
d_call: -
clone_size: -
v_call: TRBV30

cdr3_aa: CAVRASGGIDTQYF
cdr3_nt: TGTGCCGTTAGGGCTAGCGGGGGTATAGATACGCAGTATTTT
j_call: TRBJ2-3
d_call: TRBD2
clone_size: -
v_call: TRBV2

cdr3_aa: CSASFPRLANYGYTF
cdr3_nt: TGCAGTGCTAGTTTCCCGCGGTTAGCTAACTATGGCTACACCTTC
j_call: TRBJ1-2
d_call: -
clone_size: -
v_call: TRBV20-1

cdr3_aa: CASSPWTGVNTEAFF
cdr3_nt: TGTGCCAGCAGCCCCTGGACAGGGGTGAACACTGAAGCTTTCTTT
j_call: TRBJ1-1
d_call: TRBD1
clone_size: -
v_call: TRBV3-1/TRBV3-2

cdr3_aa: CASSFVEEGNTGELFF
cdr3_nt: TGTGCCAGCAGCTTTGTTGAAGAGGGGAACACCGGGGAGCTGTTTTTT
j_call: TRBJ2-2
d_call: -
clone_size: once
v_call: TRBV12-1

cdr3_aa: CASNTRLF
cdr3_nt: TGTGCCAGCAACACTAGACTCTTC
j_call: TRBJ2-1
d_call: -
clone_size: -
v_call: TRBV6-4

cdr3_aa: CASSLASPSSYEQYF
cdr3_nt: TGCGCCAGCAGCTTGGCCTCCCCTAGCTCCTACGAGCAGTACTTC
j_call: TRBJ2-7
d_call: -
clone_size: -
v_call: TRBV5-1

cdr3_aa: CASSPGNQRDTQYF
cdr3_nt: TGTGCCAGCTCACCGGGAAACCAGCGGGATACGCAGTATTTT
j_call: TRBJ2-3
d_call: -
clone_size: -
v_call: TRBV18

cdr3_aa: CASSLRQGKSPLHF
cdr3_nt: TGTGCCAGCAGCCTCCGACAGGGAAAATCACCCCTCCACTTT
j_call: TRBJ1-6
d_call: TRBD1
clone_size: -
v_call: TRBV5-6

cdr3_aa: CATSDPRDRVEKLFF
cdr3_nt: TGTGCCACCAGTGACCCCCGGGACAGGGTGGAAAAACTGTTTTTT
j_call: TRBJ1-4
d_call: TRBD1
clone_size: -
v_call: TRBV24-1

cdr3_aa: CAWSKGFGQPQHF
cdr3_nt: TGTGCCTGGAGTAAGGGGTTTGGTCAGCCCCAGCATTTT
j_call: TRBJ1-5
d_call: -
clone_size: few
v_call: TRBV30

cdr3_aa: CASRPDSSETQYF
cdr3_nt: TGTGCCAGCAGACCGGACAGTTCGGAGACCCAGTACTTC
j_call: TRBJ2-5
d_call: -
clone_size: -
v_call: TRBV2

cdr3_aa: CASSLGLGNTEAFF
cdr3_nt: TGTGCCAGCAGCTTGGGACTTGGGAACACTGAAGCTTTCTTT
j_call: TRBJ1-1
d_call: -
clone_size: -
v_call: TRBV7-3

cdr3_aa: CASSLGGTTYNEQFF
cdr3_nt: TGTGCCAGCAGCTTGGGAGGCACGACCTACAATGAGCAGTTCTTC
j_call: TRBJ2-1
d_call: -
clone_size: -
v_call: TRBV5-4

cdr3_aa: CASSTLTGGKNIQYF
cdr3_nt: TGTGCCAGTAGTACACTGACAGGGGGCAAAAACATTCAGTACTTC
j_call: TRBJ2-4
d_call: TRBD1
clone_size: -
v_call: TRBV19

cdr3_aa: CASSSRLSSYNEQFF
cdr3_nt: TGTGCCAGTAGTTCTCGGTTGAGCTCCTACAATGAGCAGTTCTTC
j_call: TRBJ2-1
d_call: -
clone_size: -
v_call: TRBV19